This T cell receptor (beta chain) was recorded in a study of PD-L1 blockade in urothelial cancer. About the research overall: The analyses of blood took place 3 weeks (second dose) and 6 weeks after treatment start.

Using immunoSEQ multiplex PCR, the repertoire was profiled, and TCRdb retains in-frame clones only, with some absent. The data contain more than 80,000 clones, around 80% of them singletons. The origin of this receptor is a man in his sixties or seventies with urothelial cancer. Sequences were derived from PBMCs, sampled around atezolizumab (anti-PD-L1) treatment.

CDR3 residues: CASSLGGGDKAFF. CDR3 coding DNA: TGTGCCAGCAGCTTAGGAGGGGGGGATAAAGCTTTCTTT. The chain carries TRBV7-9 and TRBJ1-1, with a tentative D call TRBD1 (6 bases). Germline V gene sequence: CDR1 SEHNR, CDR2 FQNEAQ (reference sequence). The CDR3 is 13 residues long. The V gene lost 1 base and the J gene lost 9 bases, with 12 bases spanning the gap.